These T cell receptor beta chains were read from a single sample in a study of human CD8 memory T cell subsets. TCRdb re-called the 5' RACE reads; every CDR3 protein appears as one record, without DNA. Here the sample table reports about 12,000 distinct CDR3 sequences. Input material: CD8+ T cells from PBMCs. These receptors were taken from a human donor in good health. CDR3s include the opening cysteine and the closing phenylalanine or tryptophan. Fields, in order: J gene, V gene, clone size, CDR3 protein. Rows give clone size only sometimes, using once, few, many, or a class for an expanded clone.

TRBJ2-1,TRBV11-2,.,CASSRGSYNEQFF
TRBJ2-3,TRBV14,.,CASSLHLAGLVEDTQYF
TRBJ2-5,TRBV28,.,CASSRVGQLYQETQYF
TRBJ1-5,TRBV6-2/TRBV6-3,medium-sized,CASSYRRAGEILPQHF
TRBJ2-7,TRBV6-6,.,CASSLTVSEQYF
TRBJ2-7,TRBV6-2/TRBV6-3,.,CASSSTYEQYF
TRBJ1-5,TRBV12-3/TRBV12-4,.,CASSLEGLGNQPQHF
TRBJ1-1,TRBV5-1,.,CASSFFGRRQPEAFF
TRBJ2-3,TRBV7-2,.,CATAGPRSTDTQYF
TRBJ2-7,TRBV7-6,.,CASSLGALSYEQYF
TRBJ2-7,TRBV6-2/TRBV6-3,.,CASSDDFNSGYEQYF